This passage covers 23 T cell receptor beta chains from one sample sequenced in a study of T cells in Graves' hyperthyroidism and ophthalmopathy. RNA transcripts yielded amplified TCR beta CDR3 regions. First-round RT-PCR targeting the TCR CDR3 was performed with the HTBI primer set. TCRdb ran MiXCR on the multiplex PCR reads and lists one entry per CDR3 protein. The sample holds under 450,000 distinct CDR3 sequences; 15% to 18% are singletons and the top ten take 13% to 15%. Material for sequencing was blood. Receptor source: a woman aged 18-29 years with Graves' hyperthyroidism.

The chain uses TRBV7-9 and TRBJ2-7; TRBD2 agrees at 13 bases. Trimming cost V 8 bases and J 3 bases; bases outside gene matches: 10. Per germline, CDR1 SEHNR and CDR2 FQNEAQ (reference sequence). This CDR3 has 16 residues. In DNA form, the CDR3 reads TGTGCCAGCGAAGGACTAGCGGGAGAGAACGGCTACGAGCAGTACTTC. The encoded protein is CASEGLAGENGYEQYF.

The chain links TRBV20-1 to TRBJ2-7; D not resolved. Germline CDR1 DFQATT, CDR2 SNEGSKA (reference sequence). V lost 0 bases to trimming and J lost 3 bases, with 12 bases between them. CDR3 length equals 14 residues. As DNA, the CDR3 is TGCAGTGCTAGAGATTACCAAGCCGTCTACGAGCAGTACTTC. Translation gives CSARDYQAVYEQYF.

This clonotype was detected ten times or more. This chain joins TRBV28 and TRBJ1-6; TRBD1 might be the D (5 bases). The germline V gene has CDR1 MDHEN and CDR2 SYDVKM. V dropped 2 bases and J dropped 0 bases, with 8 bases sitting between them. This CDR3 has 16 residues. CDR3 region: CASSLAGSSYNSPLHF. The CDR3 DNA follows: TGTGCCAGCAGTTTAGCAGGGAGCTCCTATAATTCACCCCTCCACTTT. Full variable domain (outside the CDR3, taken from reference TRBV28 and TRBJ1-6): DVKVTQSSRYLVKRTGEKVFLECVQDMDHENMFWYRQDPGLGLRLIYFSYDVKMKEKGDIPEGYSVSREKKERFSLILESASTNQTSMYLCASSLAGSSYNSPLHFGNGTRLTVT.

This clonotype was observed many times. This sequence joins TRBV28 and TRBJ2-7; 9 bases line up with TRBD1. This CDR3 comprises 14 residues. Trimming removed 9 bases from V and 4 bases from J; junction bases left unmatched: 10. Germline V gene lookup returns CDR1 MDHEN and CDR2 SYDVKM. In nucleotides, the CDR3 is TGTGCCAGTTTCGGCGGGGACAGGGTTTACGAGCAGTACTTC. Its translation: CASFGGDRVYEQYF.

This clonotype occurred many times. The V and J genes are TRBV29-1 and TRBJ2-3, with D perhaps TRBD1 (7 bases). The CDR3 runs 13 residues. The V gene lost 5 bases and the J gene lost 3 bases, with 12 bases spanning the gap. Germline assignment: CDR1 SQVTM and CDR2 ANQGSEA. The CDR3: CSVKAGGTDTQYF. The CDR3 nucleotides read TGCAGCGTTAAAGCAGGGGGGACAGATACGCAGTATTTT.

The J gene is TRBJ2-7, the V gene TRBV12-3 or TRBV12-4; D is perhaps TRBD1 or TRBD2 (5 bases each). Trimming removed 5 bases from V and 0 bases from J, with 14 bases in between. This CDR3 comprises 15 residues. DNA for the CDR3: TGTGCCAGCAGTAAAGGGGACGTAATCTCCTACGAGCAGTACTTC. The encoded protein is CASSKGDVISYEQYF.

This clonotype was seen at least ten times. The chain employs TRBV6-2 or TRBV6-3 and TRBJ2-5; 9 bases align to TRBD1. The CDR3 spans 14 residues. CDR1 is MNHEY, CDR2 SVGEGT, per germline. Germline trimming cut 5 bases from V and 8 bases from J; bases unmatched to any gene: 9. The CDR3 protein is CASSLPGQGYTQYF. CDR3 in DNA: TGTGCCAGCAGTCTTCCTGGACAGGGGTATACCCAGTACTTC.

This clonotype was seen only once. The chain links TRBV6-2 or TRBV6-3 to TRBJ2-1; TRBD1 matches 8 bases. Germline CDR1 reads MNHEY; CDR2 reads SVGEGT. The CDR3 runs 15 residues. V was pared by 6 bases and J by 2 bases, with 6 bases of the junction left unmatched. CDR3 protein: CASSDSDRAYNEQFF. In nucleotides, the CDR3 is TGTGCCAGCAGCGATTCGGACAGGGCCTACAATGAGCAGTTCTTC.

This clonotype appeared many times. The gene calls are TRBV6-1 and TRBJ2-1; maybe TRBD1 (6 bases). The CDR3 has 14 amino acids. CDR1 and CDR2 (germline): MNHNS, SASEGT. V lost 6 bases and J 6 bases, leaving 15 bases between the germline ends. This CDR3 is CASRDVWTANEQFF. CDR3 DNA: TGTGCCAGCAGGGACGTATGGACAGCCAATGAGCAGTTCTTC.

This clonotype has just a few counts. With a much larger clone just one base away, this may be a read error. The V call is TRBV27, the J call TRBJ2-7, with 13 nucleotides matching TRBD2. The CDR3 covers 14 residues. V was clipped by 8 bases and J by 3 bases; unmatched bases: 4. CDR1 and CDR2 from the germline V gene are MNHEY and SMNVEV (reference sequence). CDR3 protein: CASGRTSGSYEQYF. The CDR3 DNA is TGTGCCAGCGGCCGGACTAGCGGGAGCTACGAGCAGTACTTC.

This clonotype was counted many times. The CDR3 nucleotides read TGTGCCAGCAGTGACCGTTCCCCCCCCCGCAGCTCCAATGAGCAGTTCTTC. Translating gives CASSDRSPPRSSNEQFF. The chain combines TRBV6-1 with TRBJ2-1; D is unresolved. The CDR3 runs to 17 residues. Trimming cost V 3 bases and J 6 bases, with 21 bases left between them. Per the germline V gene, CDR1 is MNHNS and CDR2 is SASEGT.

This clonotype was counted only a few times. CDR3 in DNA: TGCAGTGCTCACAGGGGTACGTTGGTCACTGAAGCTTTCTTT. It specifies CSAHRGTLVTEAFF. The chain links TRBV20-1 to TRBJ1-1; TRBD1 matches 7 bases. Germline CDR1 is DFQATT and CDR2 is SNEGSKA (reference sequence). V lost 5 bases to trimming and J lost 4 bases; unmatched junction nucleotides: 10. The CDR3 runs to 14 residues.

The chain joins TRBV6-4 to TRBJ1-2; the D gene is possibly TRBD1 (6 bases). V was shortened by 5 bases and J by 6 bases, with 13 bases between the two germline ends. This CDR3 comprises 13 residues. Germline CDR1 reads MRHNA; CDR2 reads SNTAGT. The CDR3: CASSPQGSHGYTF. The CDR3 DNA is TGTGCCAGCAGTCCCCAGGGGAGTCATGGCTACACCTTC.

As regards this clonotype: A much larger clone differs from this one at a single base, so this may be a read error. The DNA of the CDR3 is TGTGCCAGCAGCGTTGCAGATACGCAGTATTTT. Its translation: CASSVADTQYF. V and J are TRBV9 and TRBJ2-3, with D unclear. CDR1 is SGDLS and CDR2 is YYNGEE in the germline V gene. Trimming cost V 2 bases and J 4 bases, with 2 bases left between them. The CDR3 covers 11 residues.

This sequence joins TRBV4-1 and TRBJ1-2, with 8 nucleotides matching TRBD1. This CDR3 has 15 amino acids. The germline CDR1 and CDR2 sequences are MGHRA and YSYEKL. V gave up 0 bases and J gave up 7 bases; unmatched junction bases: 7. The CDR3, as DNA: TGCGCCAGCAGCCAAGACCAGGGGGCTATTCCTGGCTACACCTTC. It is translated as CASSQDQGAIPGYTF.

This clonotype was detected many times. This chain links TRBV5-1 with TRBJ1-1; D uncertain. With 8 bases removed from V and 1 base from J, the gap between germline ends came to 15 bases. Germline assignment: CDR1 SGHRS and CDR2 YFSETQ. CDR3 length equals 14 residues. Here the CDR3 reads CASQRSPENTEAFF. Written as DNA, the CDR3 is TGCGCCAGTCAGAGGAGTCCAGAGAACACTGAAGCTTTCTTT.

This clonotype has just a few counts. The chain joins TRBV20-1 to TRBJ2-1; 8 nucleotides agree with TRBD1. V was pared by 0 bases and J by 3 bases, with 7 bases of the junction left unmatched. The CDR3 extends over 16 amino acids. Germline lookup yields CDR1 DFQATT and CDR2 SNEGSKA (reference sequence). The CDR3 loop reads CSARDLGQAYYNEQFF. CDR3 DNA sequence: TGCAGTGCTAGAGATCTGGGACAGGCTTACTACAATGAGCAGTTCTTC.

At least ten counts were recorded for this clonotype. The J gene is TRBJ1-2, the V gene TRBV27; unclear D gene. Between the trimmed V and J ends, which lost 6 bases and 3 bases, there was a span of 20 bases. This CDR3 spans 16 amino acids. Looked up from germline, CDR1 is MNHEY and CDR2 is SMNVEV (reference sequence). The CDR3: CASRPKRTMRDYGYTF. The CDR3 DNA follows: TGTGCCAGCAGACCCAAACGGACGATGAGGGACTATGGCTACACCTTC.

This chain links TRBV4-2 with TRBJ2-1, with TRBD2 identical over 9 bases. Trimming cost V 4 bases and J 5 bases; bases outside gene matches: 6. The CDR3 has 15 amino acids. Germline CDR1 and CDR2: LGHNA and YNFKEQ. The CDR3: CASSPRVAGDNEQFF. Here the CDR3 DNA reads TGTGCCAGCAGCCCCCGGGTAGCGGGGGACAATGAGCAGTTCTTC.

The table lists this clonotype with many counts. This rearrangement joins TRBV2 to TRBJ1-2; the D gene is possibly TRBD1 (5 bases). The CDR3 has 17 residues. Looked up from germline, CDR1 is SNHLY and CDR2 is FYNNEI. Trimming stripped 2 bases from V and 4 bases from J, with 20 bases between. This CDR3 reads CASSEQRRQGGPYGYTF. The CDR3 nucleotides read TGTGCCAGCAGTGAACAACGAAGGCAGGGAGGGCCCTATGGCTACACCTTC.

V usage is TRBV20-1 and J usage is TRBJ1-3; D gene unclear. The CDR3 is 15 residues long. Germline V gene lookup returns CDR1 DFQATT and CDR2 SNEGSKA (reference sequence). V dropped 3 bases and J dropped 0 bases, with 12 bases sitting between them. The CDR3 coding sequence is TGCAGTGCTAGTAGTGTCATAAACTCTGGAAACACCATATATTTT. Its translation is CSASSVINSGNTIYF.

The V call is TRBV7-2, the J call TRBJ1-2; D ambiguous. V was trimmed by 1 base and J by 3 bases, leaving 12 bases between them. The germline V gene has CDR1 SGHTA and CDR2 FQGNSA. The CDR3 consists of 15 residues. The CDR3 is CASSLGSRLYYGYTF. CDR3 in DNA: TGTGCCAGCAGCTTAGGTTCTAGACTATACTATGGCTACACCTTC. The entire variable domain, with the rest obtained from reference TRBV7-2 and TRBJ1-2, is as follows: GAGVSQSPSNKVTEKGKDVELRCDPISGHTALYWYRQSLGQGLEFLIYFQGNSAPDKSGLPSDRFSAERTGGSVSTLTIQRTQQEDSAVYLCASSLGSRLYYGYTFGSGTRLTVV.

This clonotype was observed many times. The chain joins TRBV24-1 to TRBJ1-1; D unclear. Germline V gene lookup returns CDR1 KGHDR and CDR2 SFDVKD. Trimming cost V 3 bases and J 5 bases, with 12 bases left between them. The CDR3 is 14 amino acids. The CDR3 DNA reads TGTGCCACCAGTGATCCCTATGTTGGAACTGAAGCTTTCTTT. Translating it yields CATSDPYVGTEAFF.